The 21 T cell receptor beta chains listed next were all sequenced from one sample in a study of memory CD4+ T cells and cytomegalovirus serostatus. The sort gate was single viable CD3+CD4+CD8-CD45RO+ cells for memory CD4+ T cells. Produced via immunoSEQ multiplex PCR; TCRdb's table is partial and in-frame only. The table shows tens of thousands of clones, with under 80% occurring only once. Input material: memory CD4+ T cells from blood. Receptor source: an adult in good health and CMV-seronegative.

V usage is TRBV10-3 and J usage is TRBJ2-1; 8 bases align to TRBD2. Losses at the gene ends were 8 bases for V and 9 bases for J; bases not matched to a gene: 6. Germline V gene data show CDR1 as ENHRY and CDR2 as SYGVKD. The CDR3 totals 12 residues. CDR3 DNA: TGTGCCATCGGGACTAGTAATGGTGAGCAGTTCTTC. Encoded protein: CAIGTSNGEQFF.

V and J are TRBV14 and TRBJ2-3, with TRBD2 matching 7 bases. This CDR3 is 15 amino acids long. CDR1 is SGHDN, CDR2 FVKESK, per germline. The trim removed 1 base at V and 3 bases at J, leaving 4 bases unmatched. CDR3 coding DNA: TGTGCCAGCAGCCAAGGTCTAGCGGATACAGATACGCAGTATTTT. Protein product: CASSQGLADTDTQYF.

The CDR3 sequence: CAISGTGGGETQYF. DNA for the CDR3: TGTGCCATCAGTGGGACAGGGGGGGGAGAGACCCAGTACTTC. This chain joins TRBV10-3 and TRBJ2-5, with 10 bases matching TRBD1. CDR1 ENHRY and CDR2 SYGVKD come from the germline V gene. Losses at the gene ends were 4 bases for V and 4 bases for J; bases not matched to a gene: 3. This CDR3 contains 14 residues.

This sequence joins TRBV18 and TRBJ1-1; perhaps TRBD1 as D (6 bases). V lost 6 bases and J 6 bases, leaving 17 bases between the germline ends. This CDR3 spans 14 amino acids. Germline V gives CDR1 KGHSH, CDR2 LQKENI. The CDR3 here is CASSYGGGVSEAFF. The CDR3 region has the DNA TGTGCCAGCTCGTACGGGGGGGGCGTTTCTGAAGCTTTCTTT.

The chain joins TRBV18 to TRBJ2-2; D is undetermined. The germline CDR1 and CDR2 sequences are KGHSH and LQKENI. With 3 bases removed from V and 0 bases from J, the gap between germline ends came to 8 bases. The CDR3 runs 15 residues. The CDR3 DNA reads as TGTGCCAGCTCACCGACGACCACGAACACCGGGGAGCTGTTTTTT. Protein: CASSPTTTNTGELFF.

V usage is TRBV5-1 and J usage is TRBJ2-7; 10 nucleotides agree with TRBD2. The V and J ends lost 5 bases and 0 bases, in that order; junction bases with no gene match: 2. Germline V gene sequence: CDR1 SGHRS, CDR2 YFSETQ. CDR3 length equals 14 residues. CDR3 in amino acids: CASSASGSSYEQYF. The CDR3 DNA reads as TGCGCCAGCAGTGCTAGCGGGAGCTCCTACGAGCAGTACTTC.

The gene calls are TRBV12-5 and TRBJ2-3, with TRBD2 as a possible D gene (5 bases). The V end was cut by 4 bases, the J end by 1 base, with 12 bases between. This CDR3 contains 15 residues. CDR1 and CDR2 (germline): LGHNT, FRNRAP. The CDR3 is CASGWSGRGTDTQYF. In nucleotides, the CDR3 is TGTGCTAGTGGTTGGTCTGGGCGGGGCACAGATACGCAGTATTTT.

The chain joins TRBV19 to TRBJ2-7; TRBD2 matches at 7 bases. The V gene end was trimmed by 8 bases and the J gene end by 4 bases; junction bases not matched to a gene: 17. CDR1 LNHDA and CDR2 SQIVND come from the germline V gene (reference sequence). CDR3 length: 16 amino acids. The CDR3 region is CASSSVPAGVGYEQYF. The CDR3 nucleotides read TGTGCCAGTTCGTCGGTCCCTGCGGGAGTTGGGTACGAGCAGTACTTC.

This clone occurred a few times. The V gene is TRBV10-2, the J gene TRBJ2-7; 9 bases line up with TRBD2. The V gene end was trimmed by 7 bases and the J gene end by 3 bases; junction bases not matched to a gene: 7. This CDR3 is built from 14 residues. The germline gives CDR1 WSHSY, CDR2 SAAADI. The CDR3 reads CASNPSGKNYEQYF. The CDR3 DNA follows: TGCGCCAGCAACCCTAGCGGGAAGAACTACGAGCAGTACTTC.

This chain links TRBV10-3 with TRBJ1-2, with 8 positions matching TRBD1. Trimming took 3 bases from V and 3 from J; bases not matched to a gene: 6. Germline CDR1 ENHRY, CDR2 SYGVKD. This CDR3 has 15 amino acids. The CDR3 sequence: CAISDQGAKDYGYTF. CDR3 nucleotide sequence: TGTGCCATCAGTGATCAGGGGGCGAAAGACTATGGCTACACCTTC.

The rearrangement joins TRBV11-2 to TRBJ2-1, with D uncertain. Germline V gives CDR1 SGHAT, CDR2 FQNNGV. Between the trimmed V and J ends, which lost 3 bases and 0 bases, there was a span of 15 bases. CDR3 length: 17 amino acids. DNA for the CDR3: TGTGCCAGCAGCTTCCGAGCCAGCGCGAGCTCCTACAATGAGCAGTTCTTC. This sequence encodes CASSFRASASSYNEQFF.

CDR3 coding DNA: TGTGCCAGCAGTTTTCAGGACAGGGGGCCGTCAAAGTTCTTC. Protein product: CASSFQDRGPSKFF. The V and J genes are TRBV28 and TRBJ2-1; 11 nucleotides match TRBD1. The CDR3 runs to 14 residues. Unmatched junction bases numbered 9, after V lost 3 bases and J lost 14 bases. Germline assignment: CDR1 MDHEN and CDR2 SYDVKM.

The rearrangement uses TRBV6-5 and TRBJ2-7, with a tentative D call TRBD1 (5 bases). This CDR3 is built from 15 residues. Germline CDR1 is MNHEY and CDR2 is SVGAGI. Trimming took 2 bases from V and 0 from J, leaving 11 bases between them. Here the CDR3 reads CASSYKDSGSYEQYF. The CDR3 nucleotides are TGTGCCAGCAGTTACAAAGACAGTGGCTCCTACGAGCAGTACTTC.

This chain uses TRBV27 with TRBJ1-5, with D perhaps TRBD1 (5 bases). This CDR3 spans 13 amino acids. V was cut by 3 bases and J by 7 bases, with 10 bases left in between. Germline V CDR1 and CDR2: MNHEY, SMNVEV (reference sequence). This CDR3 is CASSFGGRQPQHF. The CDR3 bases are TGTGCCAGCAGTTTCGGGGGACGACAGCCCCAGCATTTT.

The chain carries TRBV2 and TRBJ2-6; TRBD2 matches at 7 bases. The CDR3 has 16 amino acids. Germline CDR1 reads SNHLY; CDR2 reads FYNNEI. J was trimmed by 0 bases and V by 6 bases; bases with no gene match: 5. CDR3 DNA sequence: TGTGCCAGCAGGGGAGGGTTTATCTCTGGGGCCAACGTCCTGACTTTC. Protein product: CASRGGFISGANVLTF.

The V and J genes are TRBV18 and TRBJ2-3; 8 bases match TRBD2. Germline lookup yields CDR1 KGHSH and CDR2 LQKENI. The CDR3 totals 16 residues. With V trimmed by 0 bases and J by 0 bases, 2 bases remained unmatched. CDR3: CASSPPASGSTDTQYF. The CDR3 DNA is TGTGCCAGCTCACCACCGGCTAGCGGGAGCACAGATACGCAGTATTTT.

The rearrangement links TRBV5-6 to TRBJ2-7, with D tentatively TRBD1 (6 bases). V was pared by 0 bases and J by 3 bases, with 7 bases between. The CDR3 contains 13 residues. Germline values: CDR1 SGHDT, CDR2 YYEEEE. Here the CDR3 DNA reads TGTGCCAGCAGCTTGGTAGGGGGCTACGAGCAGTACTTC. Residues: CASSLVGGYEQYF.

This clone was seen more than once but under ten times. The chain uses TRBV6-5 and TRBJ1-2, with D uncertain. CDR1 MNHEY and CDR2 SVGAGI come from the germline V gene. The CDR3 contains 15 residues. V lost 2 bases and J lost 1, with 11 bases in between. The CDR3 DNA is TGTGCCAGCAGTTACCTGGATCACCGTAACTATGGCTACACCTTC. Translation: CASSYLDHRNYGYTF.

J is TRBJ1-1 and V is TRBV6-5; the match to TRBD1 covers 9 bases. The germline CDR1 and CDR2 sequences are MNHEY and SVGAGI. Trimming cost V 0 bases and J 6 bases; bases outside gene matches: 5. CDR3 length equals 15 residues. CDR3 in DNA: TGTGCCAGCAGTTACTCGGTACAGGGGGCGGCTGAAGCTTTCTTT. Translation: CASSYSVQGAAEAFF.

This clone was picked up a small number of times. The rearrangement uses TRBV30 and TRBJ1-5, with TRBD1 identical over 12 bases. This CDR3 has 17 residues. V was clipped by 6 bases and J by 2 bases; unmatched bases: 11. CDR1 is GTSNPN and CDR2 is SVGIG in the germline V gene (reference sequence). In nucleotides, the CDR3 is TGTGCCTGCGGCGGGACAGGGGGCGCATTTGGCAATCAGCCCCAGCATTTT. The encoded protein is CACGGTGGAFGNQPQHF.

The CDR3 coding sequence is TGTGCCAGTAGTTGGGCAGCTAGCACAGATACGCAGTATTTT. Amino acids: CASSWAASTDTQYF. V usage is TRBV19 and J usage is TRBJ2-3; D gene uncertain. This CDR3 region has 14 residues. With 5 bases removed from V and 0 bases from J, the gap between germline ends came to 9 bases. Germline V gene sequence: CDR1 LNHDA, CDR2 SQIVND (reference sequence).